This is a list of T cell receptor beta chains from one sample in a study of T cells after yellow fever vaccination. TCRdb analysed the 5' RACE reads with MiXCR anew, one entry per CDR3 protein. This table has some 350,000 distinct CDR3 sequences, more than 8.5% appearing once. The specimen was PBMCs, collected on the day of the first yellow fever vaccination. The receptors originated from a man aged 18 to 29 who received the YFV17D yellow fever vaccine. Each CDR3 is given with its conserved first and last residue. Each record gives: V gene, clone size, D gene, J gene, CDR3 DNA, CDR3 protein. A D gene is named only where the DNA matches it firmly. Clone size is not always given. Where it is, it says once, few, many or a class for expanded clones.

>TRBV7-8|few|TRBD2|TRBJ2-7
TGTGCCAGCAGCGGTAGGGTCCTAGCGGGGGGCCCAGACGGCGAGCAGTACTTC
CASSGRVLAGGPDGEQYF
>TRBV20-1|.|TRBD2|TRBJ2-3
TGCAGTGCTAGTCCGGGACTAGCGGGGTTCACAGATACGCAGTATTTT
CSASPGLAGFTDTQYF
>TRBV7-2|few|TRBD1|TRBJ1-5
TGTGCCAGCAGCTTAGCGGGTGACAGGGCACATCAGCCCCAGCATTTT
CASSLAGDRAHQPQHF
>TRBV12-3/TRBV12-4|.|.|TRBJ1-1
TGTGCCAGCAGGCGCCCGGGGGGGGCAGGGGTGAACACTGAAGCTTTCTTT
CASRRPGGAGVNTEAFF
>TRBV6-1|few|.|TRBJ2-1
TGTGCCAGCAGTCGCTATCAGGGAGACACCTACAATGAGCAGTTCTTC
CASSRYQGDTYNEQFF
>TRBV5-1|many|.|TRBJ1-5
TGCGCCAGCAGTCGGGACGCAGATAGCAATCAGCCCCAGCATTTT
CASSRDADSNQPQHF
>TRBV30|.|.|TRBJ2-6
TGTGCCTGGAGTTACAGGTACTCTGGGGCCAACGTCCTGACTTTC
CAWSYRYSGANVLTF
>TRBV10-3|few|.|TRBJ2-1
TGTGCCATCAGTGATCCCTCGGGTAGAACCTACAATGAGCAGTTCTTC
CAISDPSGRTYNEQFF
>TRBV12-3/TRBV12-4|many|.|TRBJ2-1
TGTGCCAGCAGTTTAGCCCTTCGGCAGCATGAGCAGTTCTTC
CASSLALRQHEQFF
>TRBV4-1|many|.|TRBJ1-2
TGCGCCAGCAGCCTAAAGGACCCAGCTAACTATGGCTACACCTTC
CASSLKDPANYGYTF
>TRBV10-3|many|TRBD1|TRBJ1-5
TGTGCCATCAGACCGAACGGGACAGGGGGAAATCAGCCCCAGCATTTT
CAIRPNGTGGNQPQHF
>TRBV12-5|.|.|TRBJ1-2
TGTGCTAGTGGTTTTGGGGTTAACTATGGCTACAGCTTC
CASGFGVNYGYSF
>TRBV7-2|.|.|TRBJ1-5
TGTGCCAGCAGCTTAGAAAAGGGGGTTCATCAGCCCCAGCATTTT
CASSLEKGVHQPQHF
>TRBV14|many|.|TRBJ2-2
TGTGCCAGCAGCCAATGGAGTGGCGGGGAGCTGTTTTTT
CASSQWSGGELFF
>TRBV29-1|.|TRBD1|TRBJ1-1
TGCAGCGTAGAGGGACAGCCCCTCACTGAAGCTTTCTTT
CSVEGQPLTEAFF
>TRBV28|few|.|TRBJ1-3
TGTGCCAGCACCCAAGGGGGGACTGGAAACACCATATATTTT
CASTQGGTGNTIYF
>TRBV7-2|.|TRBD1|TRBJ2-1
TGTGCCAGCAGTACAGACAGGGGGACATACAATGAGCAGTTCTTC
CASSTDRGTYNEQFF
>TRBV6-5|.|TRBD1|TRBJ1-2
TGTGCCAGCAGTTACTCCCGGATGGGACAGGGGGATGGCTACACCTTC
CASSYSRMGQGDGYTF
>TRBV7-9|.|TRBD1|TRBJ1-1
TGTGCCAGCGGCCCTGGGACAGATGGAGCTTTCTTT
CASGPGTDGAFF
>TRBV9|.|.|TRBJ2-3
TGTGCCAGCAGCGTATTAGGAGGATACACAGATACGCAGTATTTT
CASSVLGGYTDTQYF
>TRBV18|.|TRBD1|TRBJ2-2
TGTGCCAGCTCACCCGCGATTAATCCGGGACAGGGCGGCACCGGGGAGCTGTTTTTT
CASSPAINPGQGGTGELFF
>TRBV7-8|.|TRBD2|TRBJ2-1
TGTGCCAGCAGCCCCAAGCGGGGGGCGGTCAATGAGCAGTTCTTC
CASSPKRGAVNEQFF
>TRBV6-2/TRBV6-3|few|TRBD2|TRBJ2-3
TGTGCCAGCAGGAAAGCGGGGGGCGGGGCAGATACGCAGTATTTT
CASRKAGGGADTQYF
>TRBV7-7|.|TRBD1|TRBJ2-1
TGTGCTAGCAGCCCCCAAGGGACAGTCAATGAGCAGTTCTTC
CASSPQGTVNEQFF
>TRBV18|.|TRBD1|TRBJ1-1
TGTGCCAGCTCACTTTATCACTTGGACAGGGGGAACACTGAAGCTTTCTTT
CASSLYHLDRGNTEAFF
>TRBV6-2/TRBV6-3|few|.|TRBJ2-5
TGTGCCAGCAGTTCCCGCTTGGAGACCCAGTACTTC
CASSSRLETQYF